This TCR beta chain emerged from a study of blood T cells in healthy people across ages. Overall study: There was about one barcoded beta molecule captured by template switching per two T cells. Whole-study results and caveats: Naive T cell percentage and TCR beta diversity correlated strongly. Per million T cells, TCR beta diversity dropped about linearly as age rose.

A second about 6 to 12 cycle PCR used barcoded and J-beta primers. TCRdb used MiXCR to reprocess the 5' RACE reads, holding one entry per CDR3 protein. The sample consists of 1 million to 1.2 million distinct CDR3 sequences, more than 30% of them appearing once. Donors ranged from roughly 6 to 90 years old and were healthy Caucasians in Russia. To note about this clonotype: Its antigen is unidentified.

The CDR3 sequence is 14 residues long. The germline V gene has CDR1 SQVTM and CDR2 ANQGSEA. V was trimmed by 5 bases and J by 0 bases, leaving 10 bases between them. This chain joins TRBV29-1 and TRBJ1-4; D remains unclear. The sample was blood. This clonotype originated in a man aged 18 to 29 in good health. The CDR3 loop is CSVILIATNEKLFF. The CDR3 DNA reads as TGCAGCGTTATTCTGATTGCAACTAATGAAAAACTGTTTTTT.